The source of this T cell receptor beta chain is a study of cytomegalovirus exposure and HLA in healthy donors. CDR3 length: 15 residues. V lost 5 bases, J lost 5 bases, and 9 bases stayed unmatched. Germline CDR1 is LNHDA and CDR2 is SQIVND (reference sequence). PCR primers comprised 60 Vbeta and 13 Jbeta primers. Method: immunoSEQ multiplex PCR; TCRdb's copy keeps in-frame clones and lacks some. Of roughly 160,000 clones listed, approximately 88% are singletons. V gene TRBV19 combines with J gene TRBJ2-5, with 9 bases fitting TRBD1. Material for sequencing was PBMCs. This clonotype was sampled from a woman in her thirties in good health and CMV-seronegative. CDR3 region: CASSARDRVYETQYF. The CDR3 DNA reads as TGTGCCAGTAGTGCCCGGGACAGGGTGTACGAGACCCAGTACTTC.